The rows below give T cell receptor beta chains drawn from one sample of a study of shared clonotypes between healthy human individuals. Profiling relied on immunoSEQ multiplex PCR, and the TCRdb table lists in-frame clones only, not all of them. In the table there are millions of clones, around nine tenths of which are singletons. The sample comprised naive CD4+ T cells sorted from blood. The receptor source for this set is a man aged 18 to 30 in good health. Both conserved end residues are part of each CDR3.

j_call	v_call	cdr3_length	cdr3_aa
TRBJ1-1	TRBV9	15	CASSVAPGMNTEAFF
TRBJ1-2	TRBV9	16	CASSTRREGGTYGYTF
TRBJ1-2	TRBV7-2	13	CASSSRQGESYTF
TRBJ2-3	TRBV2	19	CASRAPGLAGLPSTDTQYF
TRBJ2-7	TRBV30	14	CAWSGVGRAYEQYF
TRBJ2-1	TRBV25-1	15	CASSRTGTGAFGQFF
TRBJ1-4	TRBV5-1	16	CASSLPEQVPNEKLFF
TRBJ2-3	TRBV1	14	CTSSQDLSSDTQYF
TRBJ1-1	TRBV2	13	CASSGIRSGEAFF
TRBJ2-1	TRBV7-8	16	CASSLAVTRSWDEQFF
TRBJ2-2	TRBV9	19	CASSATTAGTSGSTGELFF
TRBJ2-2	TRBV11-3	14	CASSGWTGNGELFF
TRBJ1-5	TRBV2	13	CASNQDTGQPQHF
TRBJ2-3	TRBV6-6	14	CASSYRDSGDTQYF
TRBJ1-5	TRBV28	14	CASSSGTGNQPQHF
TRBJ2-5	TRBV4-1	13	CASRRIVGETQYF
TRBJ2-4	TRBV5-1	14	CASSLEQAKNIQYF
TRBJ1-1	TRBV5-1	13	CASSVDRGPEAFF
TRBJ2-6	TRBV19	19	CASSIAPFGRLGGANVLTF
TRBJ1-1	TRBV28	11	CASSLGREAFF
TRBJ1-4	TRBV6-6	14	CASSYRQGLEKLFF
TRBJ1-6	TRBV19	13	CASNGAINSPLHF
TRBJ1-3	TRBV19	14	CASSLGWIRNTIYF
TRBJ2-2	TRBV9	17	CASSVAGGVTMGGELFF
TRBJ1-2	TRBV5-1	14	CASSGTGDGYGYTF
TRBJ1-4	TRBV28	17	CASSPGSLTGGREKLFF
TRBJ1-2	TRBV10-3	13	CAITTDRLYGYTF
TRBJ2-7	TRBV6-6	15	CASSYSQGLTYEQYF
TRBJ1-6	TRBV19	17	CASTSTTGQGTSSPLHF
TRBJ1-4	TRBV6-5	16	CASSYSPPSANEKLFF
TRBJ1-4	TRBV30	14	CAWGSGGPNEKLFF
TRBJ1-1	TRBV2	12	CASSGQGRGAFF
TRBJ1-3	TRBV18	15	CASSPQGSSGNTIYF
TRBJ1-1	TRBV7-6	14	CASSLSRVNTEAFF
TRBJ1-2	TRBV5-6	14	CASSALGGAYGYTF
TRBJ2-6	TRBV19	15	CASSLTGTGANVLTF
TRBJ1-1	TRBV30	13	CAWSVGGGTEAFF
TRBJ1-5	TRBV19	16	CASSTVASTTNQPQHF
TRBJ2-5	TRBV28	12	CASSPPRETQYF
TRBJ2-2	TRBV7-2	19	CASSLAKNSYGRGTGELFF
TRBJ1-1	TRBV7-2	13	CASRRDGDTEAFF
TRBJ1-1	TRBV18	14	CASSQNRGNTEAFF
TRBJ1-6	TRBV6-5	15	CASSYPPGGNSPLHF
TRBJ2-1	TRBV25-1	18	CASSGPFSGGDDYNEQFF
TRBJ2-1	TRBV9	16	CASSTLGQGSYNEQFF
TRBJ2-3	TRBV18	14	CASSPVDVTDTQYF
TRBJ1-4	TRBV6-5	15	CASSYLSGEDEKLFF
TRBJ1-1	TRBV7-9	12	CAVREGAGEAFF
TRBJ2-3	TRBV10-3	12	CAISGHEDTQYF
TRBJ1-6	TRBV28	16	CASSLYPRSYNSPLHF
TRBJ2-1	TRBV19	17	CASSIEETPSSYNEQFF
TRBJ2-1	TRBV5-1	11	CASSSAAEQFF